This T cell receptor beta chain is from a study of T-cell reconstitution after alpha-beta-depleted transplantation in children. This clonotype was seen a few times. Trimming took 7 bases from V and 9 from J; bases not matched to a gene: 11. This CDR3 is built from 16 residues. Germline V gene lookup returns CDR1 MNHNY and CDR2 SVGAGI (reference sequence). Library preparation (for TCRbeta) was performed with unique molecular identifiers. TCRdb fed the PCR reads into MiXCR, producing one record per CDR3 protein. The repertoire consists of 40,000 to 55,000 distinct CDR3 sequences, with approximately 6% occurring once and the leading ten covering over 30%.

This sequence joins TRBV6-6 and TRBJ2-1; TRBD2 agrees at 14 bases. The sequence derives from a female patient aged 2 to 10 who had a stem cell transplant for aplastic anemia, so the T cells may come from the graft donor. The material was PBMCs, mostly from graft donor cells, obtained 60 days after TCRalphabeta/CD19-depleted stem cell transplant. CDR3 coding DNA: TGTGCCAGCACCCCGACTAGCGGGGGGGAACGGAGTGAGCAGTTCTTC. Protein: CASTPTSGGERSEQFF.